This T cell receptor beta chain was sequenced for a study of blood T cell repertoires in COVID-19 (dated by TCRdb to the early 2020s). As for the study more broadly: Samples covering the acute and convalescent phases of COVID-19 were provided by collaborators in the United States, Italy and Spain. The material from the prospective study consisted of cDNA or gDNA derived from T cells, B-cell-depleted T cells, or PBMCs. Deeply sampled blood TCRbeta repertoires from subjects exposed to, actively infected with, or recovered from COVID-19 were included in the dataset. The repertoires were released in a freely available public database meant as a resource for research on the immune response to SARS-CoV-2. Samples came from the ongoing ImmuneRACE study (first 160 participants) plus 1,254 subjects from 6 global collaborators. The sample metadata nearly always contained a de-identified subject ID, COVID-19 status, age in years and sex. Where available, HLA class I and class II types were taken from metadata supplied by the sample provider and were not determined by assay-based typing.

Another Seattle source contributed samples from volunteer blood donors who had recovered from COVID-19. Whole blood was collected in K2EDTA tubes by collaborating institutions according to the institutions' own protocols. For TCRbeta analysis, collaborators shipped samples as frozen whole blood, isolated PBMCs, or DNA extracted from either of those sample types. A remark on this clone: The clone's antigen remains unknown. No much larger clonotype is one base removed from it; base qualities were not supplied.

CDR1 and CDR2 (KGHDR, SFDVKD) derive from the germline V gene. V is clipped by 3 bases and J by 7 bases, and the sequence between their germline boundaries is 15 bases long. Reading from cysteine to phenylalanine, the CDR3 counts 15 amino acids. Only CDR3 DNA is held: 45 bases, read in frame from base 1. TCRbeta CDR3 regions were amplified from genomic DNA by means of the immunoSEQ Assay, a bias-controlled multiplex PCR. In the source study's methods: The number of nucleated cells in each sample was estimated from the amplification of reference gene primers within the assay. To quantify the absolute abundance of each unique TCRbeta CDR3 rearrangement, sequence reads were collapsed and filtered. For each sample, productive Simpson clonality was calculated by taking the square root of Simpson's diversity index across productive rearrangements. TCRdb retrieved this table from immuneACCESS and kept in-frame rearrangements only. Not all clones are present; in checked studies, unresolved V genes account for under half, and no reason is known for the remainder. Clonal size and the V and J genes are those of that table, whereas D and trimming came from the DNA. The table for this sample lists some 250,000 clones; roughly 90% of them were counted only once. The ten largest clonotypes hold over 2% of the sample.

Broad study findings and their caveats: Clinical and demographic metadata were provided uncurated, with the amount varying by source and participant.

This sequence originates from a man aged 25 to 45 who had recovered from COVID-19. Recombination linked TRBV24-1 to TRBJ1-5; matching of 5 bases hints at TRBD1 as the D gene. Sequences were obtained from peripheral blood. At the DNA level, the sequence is TGTGCCACCAGTGATCACCAGGGTATAGGACAGCCCCAGCATTTT. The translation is CATSDHQGIGQPQHF.